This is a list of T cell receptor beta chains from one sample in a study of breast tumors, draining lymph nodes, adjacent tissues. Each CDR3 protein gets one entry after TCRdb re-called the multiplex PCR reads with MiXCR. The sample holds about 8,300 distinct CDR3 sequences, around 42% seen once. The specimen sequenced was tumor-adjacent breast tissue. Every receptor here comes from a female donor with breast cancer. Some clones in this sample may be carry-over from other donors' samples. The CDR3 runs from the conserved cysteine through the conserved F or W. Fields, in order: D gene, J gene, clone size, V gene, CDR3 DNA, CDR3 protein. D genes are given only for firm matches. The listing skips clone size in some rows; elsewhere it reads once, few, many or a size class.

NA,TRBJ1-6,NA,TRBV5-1,TGCGCCAGCAGCTTGACCGGACAAGGGCTCGGTTCACCCCTCCACTTT,CASSLTGQGLGSPLHF
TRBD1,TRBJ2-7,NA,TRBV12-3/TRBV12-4,TGTGCCAGCAGTCTAACCGGGACAGCAAACTCCTACGAGCAGTACTTC,CASSLTGTANSYEQYF
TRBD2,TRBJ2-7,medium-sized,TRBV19,TGTGCCAGTAGTATGGCTAGCGGGGGCTACGAGCAGTACTTC,CASSMASGGYEQYF
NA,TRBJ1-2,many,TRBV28,TGTGCCAGCAGCAGTACAGGGACGGGTGGCTACACCTTC,CASSSTGTGGYTF
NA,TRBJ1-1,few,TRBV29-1,TGCAGCGTTCCTAAGGACGGGGGCTTGAACACTGAAGCTTTCTTT,CSVPKDGGLNTEAFF
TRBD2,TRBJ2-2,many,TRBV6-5,TGTGCCAGCAGTTTCAATCTAGCGGGAGGTTCCGGGGAGCTGTTTTTT,CASSFNLAGGSGELFF
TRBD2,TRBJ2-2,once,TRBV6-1,TGTGCCAGCAGTGAACTAGCGGACACCGGGGAGCTGTTTTTT,CASSELADTGELFF
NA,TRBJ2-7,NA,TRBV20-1,TGCAGTGCCCAGAGGGGTATGTTCTACGAGCAGTACTTC,CSAQRGMFYEQYF
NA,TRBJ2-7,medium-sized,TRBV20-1,TGCAGTGCCCTTATAATTACCGGGGTCCGGCAGTACTTC,CSALIITGVRQYF
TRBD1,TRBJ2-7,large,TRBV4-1,TGCGCCAGCAGCCCATACCCGGGACAGGAGTTCTCCTACGAGCAGTACTTC,CASSPYPGQEFSYEQYF
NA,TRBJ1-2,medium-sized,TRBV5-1,TGCGCCAGCAGCTCCAGCCTTCTCGCGGGCGATGGCTACACCTTC,CASSSSLLAGDGYTF
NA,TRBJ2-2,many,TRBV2,TGTGCCAGCAGGGCCGACAGGCCGAACACCGGGGAGCTGTTTTTT,CASRADRPNTGELFF
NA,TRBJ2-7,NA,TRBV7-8,TGTGCCAGCAGTCCCCAACCGAGGGGGGAGCAGTACTTC,CASSPQPRGEQYF
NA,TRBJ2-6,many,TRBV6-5,TGTGCCAGCAGATACAGTTCTGGGGCCAACGTCCTGACTTTC,CASRYSSGANVLTF
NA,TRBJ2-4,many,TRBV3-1,TGTGCCAGCAGCCGAAGGGTAGTTGGGAAAAACATTCAGTACTTC,CASSRRVVGKNIQYF
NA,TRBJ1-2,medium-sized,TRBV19,TGTGCCAGTAGTATAGTTGGGGGCGACTATGGCTACACCTTC,CASSIVGGDYGYTF
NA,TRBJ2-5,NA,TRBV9,TGTGCCAGCAGCGGCAGACCGCCTGGGGGGGGCCTGGAGACCCAGTACTTC,CASSGRPPGGGLETQYF
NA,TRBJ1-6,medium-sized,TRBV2,TGTGCCAGCAAACGGAGTTTTGGGGGCTTGGGCTCCTATAATTCACCCCTCCACTTT,CASKRSFGGLGSYNSPLHF
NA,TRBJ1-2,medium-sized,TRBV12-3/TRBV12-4,TGTGCCAGCACCCCTGGTGGGCAGGGCGACTACACCTTC,CASTPGGQGDYTF
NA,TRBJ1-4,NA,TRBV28,TGTGCCAGCAGAAAACTCCAGGGGTCTAATGAAAAACTGTTTTTT,CASRKLQGSNEKLFF
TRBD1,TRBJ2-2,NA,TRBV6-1,TGTGCCAGCAAGGCCGGGACAGGGGGCGGTCGGACCGGGGAGCTGTTTTTT,CASKAGTGGGRTGELFF
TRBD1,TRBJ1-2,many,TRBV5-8,TGTGCCAGCAGCTTACAGGGGGCTGGTGGCTACACCTTC,CASSLQGAGGYTF
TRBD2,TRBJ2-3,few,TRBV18,TGTGCCAGCTCACCACCTAGCGGGATGACCACAGATACGCAGTATTTT,CASSPPSGMTTDTQYF
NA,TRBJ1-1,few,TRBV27,TGTGCCAGCAGAAGAAGGGCTGAAGCTTTCTTT,CASRRRAEAFF
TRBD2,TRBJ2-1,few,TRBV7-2,TGTGCCAGCAGCTTAGCAGCGGGAGCCAATGAGCAGTTCTTC,CASSLAAGANEQFF
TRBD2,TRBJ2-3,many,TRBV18,TGTGCCAGCTCACCTTCGAGCGGGATCTCCGATACGCAGTATTTT,CASSPSSGISDTQYF
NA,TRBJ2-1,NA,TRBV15,TGTGCCACCAGCAGAGATAGGGGGGAGTACAATGAGCAGTTCTTC,CATSRDRGEYNEQFF
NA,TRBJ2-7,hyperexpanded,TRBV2,TGTGCCAGCAGGGTGGGGACACAGTCCTACGAGCAGTACTTC,CASRVGTQSYEQYF
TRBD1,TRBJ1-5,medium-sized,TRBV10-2,TGCGCCAGCAGAACCCCGGACAGGGAGGATCAGCCCCAGCATTTT,CASRTPDREDQPQHF